Presented here are 11 T cell receptor beta chains from one specimen sequenced in a study of PD-1 blockade in classical Hodgkin lymphoma. Generated by immunoSEQ multiplex PCR, the TCRdb table keeps only in-frame clones and is missing some. In the table there are under 30,000 clones, 60% to 85% of which are singletons. With no exception, relapse followed autologous stem cell transplantation in all patients, and brentuximab vedotin exposure varied. The source material was peripheral blood mononuclear cells (PBMCs), sampled before the second cycle of nivolumab. The receptor set was obtained from a human donor with classical Hodgkin lymphoma.

This sequence joins TRBV7-8 and TRBJ2-1; no clear D gene. Germline V gene data show CDR1 as SGHVS and CDR2 as FQNEAQ. The CDR3 runs to 15 residues. The ends were cut back, 5 bases at V and 5 bases at J, with 16 bases in the middle. CDR3: CASSVLPPRNNEQFF. The CDR3, as DNA: TGTGCCAGCAGCGTACTACCACCTAGGAACAATGAGCAGTTCTTC.

The chain employs TRBV18 and TRBJ2-7, with 10 bases lining up with TRBD1. From germline, CDR1 is KGHSH and CDR2 LQKENI. CDR3 length: 15 residues. Trimming cost V 8 bases and J 2 bases; bases outside gene matches: 9. Written as DNA, the CDR3 is TGTGCCAGCAGTACACCCGGGACAGGGGCCTACGAGCAGTACTTC. It translates to CASSTPGTGAYEQYF.

The chain carries TRBV9 and TRBJ1-2; D remains ambiguous. Trimming cost V 0 bases and J 6 bases, with 21 bases left between them. The CDR3 has 17 residues. Germline CDR1 reads SGDLS; CDR2 reads YYNGEE. CDR3 nucleotides: TGTGCCAGCAGCGTAGAGGTGGGGAGGACTGATGCAGATGGCTACACCTTC. It translates to CASSVEVGRTDADGYTF.

This clone was seen just once. V and J are TRBV2 and TRBJ2-2; D is possibly TRBD2 (7 bases). The V gene lost 6 bases and the J gene lost 2 bases, with 16 bases spanning the gap. Germline CDR1 is SNHLY and CDR2 is FYNNEI. This CDR3 has 16 amino acids. The CDR3 spells CASRPLAGANTGELFF. The DNA for the CDR3 is TGTGCCAGCAGGCCATTGGCGGGGGCAAACACCGGGGAGCTGTTTTTT.

Of note for this clone: The same CDR3 arises from other DNA sequences in this sample as well. CDR3 protein: CASSGTVNTGELFF. CDR3 coding DNA: TGTGCCAGCAGCGGGACGGTGAACACCGGGGAGCTGTTTTTT. The chain carries TRBV5-6 and TRBJ2-2; D may be TRBD1 or TRBD2 (5 bases each). Germline CDR1 reads SGHDT; CDR2 reads YYEEEE. Deletions cut 4 bases from V and 1 base from J, with 8 bases between. This CDR3 contains 14 residues.

This clone is categorized as medium-sized. The chain recombines TRBV19 with TRBJ1-2; 7 bases are shared with TRBD1. CDR3 length: 14 amino acids. Losses at the gene ends were 4 bases for V and 5 bases for J; bases not matched to a gene: 7. Germline V lookup: CDR1 LNHDA, CDR2 SQIVND (reference sequence). In DNA form, the CDR3 reads TGTGCCAGTAGTAATCTGGGACAGAAGTATGGCTACACCTTC. It specifies CASSNLGQKYGYTF.

This chain uses TRBV19 with TRBJ1-2; D call uncertain. V was pared by 3 bases and J by 1 base, with 12 bases between. CDR3 length: 15 residues. Germline loops: CDR1 LNHDA, CDR2 SQIVND (reference sequence). Written as DNA, the CDR3 is TGTGCCAGTAGTATCCGGCCAGGCCTTAACTATGGCTACACCTTC. Its translation is CASSIRPGLNYGYTF. Combining the CDR3 with reference TRBV19 and TRBJ1-2 gives the whole variable domain DGGITQSPKYLFRKEGQNVTLSCEQNLNHDAMYWYRQDPGQGLRLIYYSQIVNDFQKGDIAEGYSVSREKKESFPLTVTSAQKNPTAFYLCASSIRPGLNYGYTFGSGTRLTVV.

This clone has only one observation. The J gene is TRBJ1-5, the V gene TRBV7-2; D not certain. Per the germline V gene, CDR1 is SGHTA and CDR2 is FQGNSA. Trimming removed 1 base at V and 0 bases at J, with 4 bases between. The CDR3 is 14 residues long. CDR3 region: CASSLGNSNQPQHF. DNA of the CDR3: TGTGCCAGCAGCTTAGGGAATAGCAATCAGCCCCAGCATTTT.

The rearrangement joins TRBV29-1 to TRBJ2-3, with TRBD1 matching over 10 bases. From germline, CDR1 is SQVTM and CDR2 ANQGSEA. V lost 6 bases, J lost 3 bases, and 9 bases stayed unmatched. The CDR3 is 15 residues long. The DNA of the CDR3 is TGCAGCGTCAGCCCGCCGGGACAGGGGACAGATACGCAGTATTTT. The encoded protein is CSVSPPGQGTDTQYF.

The DNA of the CDR3 is TGTGCCAGCACGAGTCCCATTTCTAACTATGGCTACACCTTC. Its translation is CASTSPISNYGYTF. V gene TRBV28 combines with J gene TRBJ1-2; D unresolved. The V gene's germline CDR1 is MDHEN and CDR2 SYDVKM. The V and J ends lost 7 bases and 0 bases respectively, with 12 bases between them. This CDR3 has 14 amino acids.

V and J are TRBV4-3 and TRBJ1-1, with D perhaps matching TRBD1 (6 bases). CDR1 and CDR2 (germline): LGHNA, YSLEER. Deletions cut 3 bases from V and 1 base from J, with 12 bases between. CDR3 length: 15 amino acids. DNA for the CDR3: TGCGCCAGCAGCCACGGGACACAGTGGAACACTGAAGCTTTCTTT. It yields the protein CASSHGTQWNTEAFF.